This T cell receptor (beta chain) was sequenced in a study of OX40 agonist ivuxolimab in advanced cancers. Study details: The patients received agonistic anti-OX40 (CD134) antibody ivuxolimab. Partial responses were seen in three patients, one with hepatocellular carcinoma and two with cutaneous melanoma.

With regard to this clone: Its target is not known.

TCRdb's table, derived via immunoSEQ multiplex PCR, lists solely in-frame clones and lacks some. Of roughly 60,000 clones in the sample, roughly 80% were seen once. General study results and limits: Clonal expansion from baseline to week 6 occurred in both CD4+ and CD8+ T cells. Certain nonresponders additionally had low normalized T-cell clonal expansion.

Per germline, CDR1 LNHDA and CDR2 SQIVND (reference sequence). The CDR3 has 16 amino acids. The junction had 9 bases not matched to a gene; V was cut back by 5 bases and J by 3 bases. This receptor was obtained from an adult with an advanced solid tumor such as melanoma, head and neck, liver or kidney cancer. The V call is TRBV19, the J call TRBJ2-3; 9 bases are a match to TRBD2. Sequencing was performed on CD4+ or CD8+ T cells sorted from blood, taken in a trial of the OX40 agonist ivuxolimab. The CDR3 DNA reads TGTGCCAGTAGTGGGGCCGTAGCGGGAGTTACAGATACGCAGTATTTT. Residues: CASSGAVAGVTDTQYF.